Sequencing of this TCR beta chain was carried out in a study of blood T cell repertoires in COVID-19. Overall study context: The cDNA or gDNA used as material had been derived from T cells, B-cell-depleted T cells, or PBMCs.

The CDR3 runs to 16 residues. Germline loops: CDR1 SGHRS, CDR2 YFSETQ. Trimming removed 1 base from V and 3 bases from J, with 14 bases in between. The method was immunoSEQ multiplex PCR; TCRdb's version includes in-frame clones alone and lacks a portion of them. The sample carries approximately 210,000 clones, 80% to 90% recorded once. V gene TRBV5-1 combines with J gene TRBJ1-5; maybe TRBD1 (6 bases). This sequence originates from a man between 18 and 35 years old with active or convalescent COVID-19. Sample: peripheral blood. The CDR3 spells CASSLYAGGSNQPQHF. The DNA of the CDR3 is TGCGCCAGCAGCTTGTATGCGGGGGGCTCCAATCAGCCCCAGCATTTT.